A single sample gave rise to the 32 T cell receptor beta chains below, sequenced in a study of blood T cell repertoires in COVID-19. The data were produced by immunoSEQ multiplex PCR, yet TCRdb's version contains in-frame clones alone and is incomplete. The table includes almost 300,000 clones, about 88% detected once. What was sequenced was peripheral blood. These TCRs come from a man aged 65 to 85 with acute or convalescent COVID-19.

This chain uses TRBV6-4 with TRBJ1-5; D remains ambiguous. Germline V CDR1 and CDR2: MRHNA, SNTAGT. Trimming took 3 bases from V and 1 from J, leaving 10 bases between them. The CDR3 consists of 15 residues. CDR3 amino acids: CASSEVAGSNQPQHF. The CDR3 DNA is TGTGCCAGCAGTGAGGTCGCGGGGAGCAATCAGCCCCAGCATTTT.

The chain links TRBV30 to TRBJ1-1, with TRBD1 matching 7 bases. J lost 11 bases, V lost 3 bases, and 9 bases had no gene match. The CDR3 length is 12 residues. Per the germline V gene, CDR1 is GTSNPN and CDR2 is SVGIG (reference sequence). This CDR3 reads CAWRAGGLGAFF. The CDR3 DNA reads TGTGCCTGGAGGGCAGGGGGACTCGGGGCTTTCTTT.

This sequence joins TRBV5-1 and TRBJ2-1; the D is unclear. Germline CDR1 and CDR2: SGHRS and YFSETQ. Trimming removed 0 bases at V and 12 bases at J, with 10 bases between. The CDR3 covers 12 residues. Here the CDR3 reads CASSLERRLQFF. The DNA of the CDR3 is TGCGCCAGCAGCTTGGAGCGTCGTTTGCAGTTCTTC.

The chain is built from TRBV5-6 and TRBJ2-3; 8 bases line up with TRBD1. V was clipped by 1 base and J by 4 bases; unmatched bases: 8. Germline CDR1 reads SGHDT; CDR2 reads YYEEEE. The CDR3 loop spans 16 amino acids. The CDR3 nucleotides read TGTGCCAGCAGCTTGTGGGCAGGGGGCGGACCAGATACGCAGTATTTT. As protein: CASSLWAGGGPDTQYF.

Points on this clone: The identical CDR3 is also encoded by other nucleotide sequences in the sample. The chain combines TRBV7-2 with TRBJ1-2; D may be TRBD1 (5 bases). Germline CDR1 and CDR2: SGHTA and FQGNSA. Trimming took off 2 bases at V and 2 bases at J, with 6 bases between the two ends. The CDR3 contains 13 residues. Here the CDR3 reads CASSLQGNYGYTF. The CDR3 bases are TGTGCCAGCAGCTTACAGGGCAACTATGGCTACACCTTC.

This clone is a singleton in its sample. In DNA form, the CDR3 reads TGTGCCAGCAGCCGAGGGCCATCCGGGACTAGCGTTGAAGAGACCCAGTACTTC. Translating gives CASSRGPSGTSVEETQYF. The gene calls are TRBV7-3 and TRBJ2-5; 10 bases fit TRBD2. The length of the CDR3 is 18 residues. Per the germline V gene, CDR1 is SGHTA and CDR2 is FQGTGA. Trimming removed 5 bases from V and 3 bases from J; junction bases left unmatched: 15.

The chain employs TRBV7-2 and TRBJ1-6; unclear D gene. Germline V gene lookup returns CDR1 SGHTA and CDR2 FQGNSA. V was clipped by 3 bases and J by 7 bases, with 10 bases between them. The CDR3 contains 14 residues. The CDR3: CASSLKRTNSPLHF. The DNA for the CDR3 is TGTGCCAGCAGCTTGAAGCGGACGAATTCACCCCTCCACTTT.

As to this clone: This specimen includes other DNA sequences encoding the same CDR3. V gene TRBV5-1 combines with J gene TRBJ1-1, with D unresolved. With 0 bases removed from V and 2 bases from J, the gap between germline ends came to 8 bases. This CDR3 has 14 residues. Germline V lookup: CDR1 SGHRS, CDR2 YFSETQ. The CDR3 spells CASSLVAGNTEAFF. The CDR3 nucleotides read TGCGCCAGCAGCTTGGTTGCAGGAAACACTGAAGCTTTCTTT.

The chain links TRBV7-2 to TRBJ2-2; D is perhaps TRBD1 (6 bases). The CDR3 has 17 amino acids. Trimming took 7 bases from V and 0 from J, leaving 18 bases between them. From germline, CDR1 is SGHTA and CDR2 FQGNSA. CDR3 in DNA: TGTGCCAGCACCTCGCCCTACAGGGTCGCGAACACCGGGGAGCTGTTTTTT. Translating it yields CASTSPYRVANTGELFF.

DNA for the CDR3: TGTGCCAGCAGCTTGGCCGGGACAGCCTACAATGAGCAGTTCTTC. It is translated as CASSLAGTAYNEQFF. The V gene is TRBV28, the J gene TRBJ2-1, with 7 bases that match TRBD1. The ends lost 6 bases at V and 2 bases at J; junction bases unmatched: 7. Germline V gives CDR1 MDHEN, CDR2 SYDVKM. The CDR3 consists of 15 residues.

The chain recombines TRBV28 with TRBJ1-2, with a weak D call TRBD1 (5 bases). Germline CDR1 and CDR2: MDHEN and SYDVKM. Trimming took off 2 bases at V and 8 bases at J, with 18 bases between the two ends. The CDR3 is 15 residues long. CDR3 sequence: CASSLAAGQGRGYTF. The CDR3, as DNA: TGTGCCAGCAGTTTAGCAGCTGGGCAGGGCAGGGGCTACACCTTC.

This chain joins TRBV4-3 and TRBJ2-3; weak D call: TRBD2 (6 bases). Germline lookup yields CDR1 LGHNA and CDR2 YSLEER. V gave up 0 bases and J gave up 6 bases, with 13 bases separating them. The CDR3 contains 15 residues. The CDR3 nucleotides read TGCGCCAGCAGCCAAGACCCCGGGAGAGGGGATACGCAGTATTTT. Its translation: CASSQDPGRGDTQYF.

V usage is TRBV5-1 and J usage is TRBJ1-2; 8 bases line up with TRBD1. The germline V gene has CDR1 SGHRS and CDR2 YFSETQ. V shed 0 bases and J 5 bases; nucleotides not matched to a gene: 3. CDR3 length: 14 residues. The chain's CDR3 is CASSLERTGYGYTF. The CDR3 DNA reads as TGCGCCAGCAGCTTGGAACGGACAGGGTATGGCTACACCTTC. Combining the CDR3 with reference TRBV5-1 and TRBJ1-2 gives the whole variable domain KAGVTQTPRYLIKTRGQQVTLSCSPISGHRSVSWYQQTPGQGLQFLFEYFSETQRNKGNFPGRFSGRQFSNSRSEMNVSTLELGDSALYLCASSLERTGYGYTFGSGTRLTVV.

This rearrangement joins TRBV5-1 to TRBJ2-2; 9 nucleotides align to TRBD2. The CDR3 is made up of 16 amino acids. With 9 bases clipped from V and 2 bases from J, the junction kept 11 bases outside the gene matches. Germline V lookup: CDR1 SGHRS, CDR2 YFSETQ. CDR3 sequence: CATQPLAGPNTGELFF. In DNA form, the CDR3 reads TGCGCCACCCAACCCCTAGCGGGACCTAACACCGGGGAGCTGTTTTTT.

The chain links TRBV7-2 to TRBJ2-7; D gene unclear. V shed 5 bases and J shed 1 base, with 12 bases lying between them. Germline CDR1 is SGHTA and CDR2 is FQGNSA. The length of the CDR3 is 14 residues. This chain's CDR3 is CASSPSPTSYEQYF. DNA of the CDR3: TGTGCCAGCAGCCCATCGCCCACTTCCTACGAGCAGTACTTC.

The chain employs TRBV2 and TRBJ2-1; 9 nucleotides agree with TRBD1. The CDR3 sequence is 17 residues long. The germline CDR1 and CDR2 sequences are SNHLY and FYNNEI. Trimming took 5 bases from V and 7 from J; bases not matched to a gene: 15. The CDR3 sequence: CASSYHTGTGTLNEQFF. CDR3 nucleotides: TGTGCCAGCAGTTACCATACCGGGACAGGGACCCTAAATGAGCAGTTCTTC.

V is TRBV5-4 and J is TRBJ2-3; 8 bases map to TRBD1. Germline lookup yields CDR1 SGHNT and CDR2 YYREEE (reference sequence). The V segment lost 4 bases and the J segment 3 bases; nucleotides outside the gene matches: 10. CDR3 size: 16 residues. The CDR3 reads CASSVGPGGLTDTQYF. The CDR3 nucleotides read TGTGCCAGCAGCGTTGGCCCAGGGGGCTTAACAGATACGCAGTATTTT.

The chain is built from TRBV5-1 and TRBJ2-5, with 8 nucleotides matching TRBD2. CDR3 length equals 16 residues. CDR1 and CDR2 from the germline V gene are SGHRS and YFSETQ. Unmatched junction bases numbered 8, after V lost 0 bases and J lost 4 bases. CDR3 coding DNA: TGCGCCAGCAGCTTGGCGCTAGCGGGTGTTGGAGAGACCCAGTACTTC. Translating gives CASSLALAGVGETQYF.

The V and J genes are TRBV25-1 and TRBJ1-3; D call uncertain. Germline values: CDR1 MGHDK, CDR2 SYGVNS. The CDR3 spans 12 residues. V lost 8 bases and J 0 bases, leaving 5 bases between the germline ends. DNA for the CDR3: TGTGCCAGCGAGAGCTCTGGAAACACCATATATTTT. Translated: CASESSGNTIYF.

The gene calls are TRBV28 and TRBJ2-1; 7 bases fit TRBD1. The germline CDR1 and CDR2 sequences are MDHEN and SYDVKM. V trimming: 5 bases; J trimming: 0 bases; junction bases outside the gene matches: 4. CDR3 length equals 15 residues. This chain's CDR3 is CASSRRQGSYNEQFF. Here the CDR3 DNA reads TGTGCCAGCAGTCGAAGACAGGGCTCCTACAATGAGCAGTTCTTC.

The chain recombines TRBV28 with TRBJ1-2, with TRBD1 identical over 11 bases. Trimming cost V 5 bases and J 7 bases; bases outside gene matches: 6. The CDR3 loop spans 14 amino acids. Germline lookup yields CDR1 MDHEN and CDR2 SYDVKM. In DNA, the CDR3 is TGTGCCAGCAGTCAAGGACAGGGGGCGCGTGGCTACACCTTC. Residues: CASSQGQGARGYTF.

The chain links TRBV5-8 to TRBJ1-5; 9 bases map to TRBD1. The V and J ends lost 5 bases and 5 bases, in that order; junction bases with no gene match: 8. The germline V gene encodes CDR1 SGHTS and CDR2 YDEGEE. The CDR3 totals 15 residues. The CDR3 DNA reads TGTGCCAGCAGGGAGAGGACAGGGGTGGATCAGCCCCAGCATTTT. Translating it yields CASRERTGVDQPQHF.

The chain links TRBV7-8 to TRBJ2-3; D possibly corresponds to TRBD2 (5 bases). The CDR3 covers 12 residues. V shed 8 bases and J shed 4 bases, with 10 bases lying between them. Germline values: CDR1 SGHVS, CDR2 FQNEAQ. CDR3 in amino acids: CASLQAADTQYF. DNA for the CDR3: TGTGCCAGCCTACAAGCGGCAGATACGCAGTATTTT.

The chain combines TRBV5-8 with TRBJ2-7, with D possibly matching TRBD2 (5 bases). CDR1 is SGHTS and CDR2 is YDEGEE in the germline V gene. Trimming stripped 6 bases from V and 7 bases from J, with 17 bases between. The CDR3 extends over 13 amino acids. DNA of the CDR3: TGTGCCAGCACCGCCTCCACGTGGAGGGAGCAGTACTTC. This gives the protein CASTASTWREQYF.

The V gene is TRBV18, the J gene TRBJ2-7, with 7 bases lining up with TRBD2. The germline CDR1 and CDR2 sequences are KGHSH and LQKENI. V lost 2 bases, J lost 3 bases, and 10 bases stayed unmatched. This CDR3 spans 16 amino acids. The CDR3 region is CASSPSGGGGNYEQYF. For the CDR3, the DNA is TGTGCCAGCTCACCATCAGGCGGGGGAGGTAACTACGAGCAGTACTTC.

This clone was counted a single time. The CDR3 sequence is CAISASLGLPNQPQHF. Here the CDR3 DNA reads TGTGCCATCAGTGCGAGTCTTGGGCTACCTAATCAGCCCCAGCATTTT. The chain is built from TRBV10-3 and TRBJ1-5; no clear D. Looked up from germline, CDR1 is ENHRY and CDR2 is SYGVKD. There are 16 residues in the CDR3. V lost 4 bases, J lost 4 bases, and 17 bases lay in between.

The V call is TRBV6-5, the J call TRBJ2-7; D not certain. CDR3 size: 13 residues. V lost 7 bases and J 3 bases, leaving 13 bases between the germline ends. Germline loops: CDR1 MNHEY, CDR2 SVGAGI. The CDR3 loop is CASNRQEFYEQYF. The CDR3 DNA reads TGTGCCAGCAATCGCCAGGAATTCTACGAGCAGTACTTC.

The V call is TRBV30, the J call TRBJ2-7; no reliable D call. CDR3 length: 16 residues. V was trimmed by 0 bases and J by 0 bases, leaving 15 bases between them. CDR1 is GTSNPN and CDR2 is SVGIG in the germline V gene (reference sequence). CDR3 protein: CAWSVSHGSHSYEQYF. As DNA, the CDR3 is TGTGCCTGGAGTGTATCGCATGGCAGTCACTCCTACGAGCAGTACTTC.

A few counts support this clone. The chain uses TRBV5-1 and TRBJ2-2; D is ambiguous. The CDR3 is made up of 14 amino acids. With 1 base removed from V and 7 bases from J, the gap between germline ends came to 11 bases. Germline values: CDR1 SGHRS, CDR2 YFSETQ. DNA for the CDR3: TGCGCCAGCAGCTTGAACGGAGAAGGCGGGGAGCTGTTTTTT. Translated: CASSLNGEGGELFF. The variable domain in full, with the rest retrieved from reference TRBV5-1 and TRBJ2-2, is KAGVTQTPRYLIKTRGQQVTLSCSPISGHRSVSWYQQTPGQGLQFLFEYFSETQRNKGNFPGRFSGRQFSNSRSEMNVSTLELGDSALYLCASSLNGEGGELFFGEGSRLTVL.

The genes are TRBV2 and TRBJ1-2, with TRBD1 identical over 8 bases. Germline lookup yields CDR1 SNHLY and CDR2 FYNNEI. This CDR3 is built from 15 residues. V was clipped by 3 bases and J by 1 base; unmatched bases: 4. The CDR3 DNA is TGTGCCAGCAGTGACGACAGGGGACATAACTATGGCTACACCTTC. It translates to CASSDDRGHNYGYTF. Looking up the rest from reference TRBV2 and TRBJ1-2 gives the full variable domain: EPEVTQTPSHQVTQMGQEVILRCVPISNHLYFYWYRQILGQKVEFLVSFYNNEISEKSEIFDDQFSVERPDGSNFTLKIRSTKLEDSAMYFCASSDDRGHNYGYTFGSGTRLTVV.

The rearrangement links TRBV9 to TRBJ1-3, with D hard to call. Trimming removed 0 bases from V and 8 bases from J, with 9 bases in between. The CDR3 loop spans 13 amino acids. Germline V CDR1 and CDR2: SGDLS, YYNGEE. CDR3 DNA: TGTGCCAGCAGCGTAGGTCACGGGGACACCATATATTTT. Translation: CASSVGHGDTIYF.

This clone was observed once. This chain uses TRBV28 with TRBJ1-1; TRBD1 is a possible D gene (5 bases). The CDR3 is made up of 15 amino acids. Germline V gives CDR1 MDHEN, CDR2 SYDVKM. The V gene lost 5 bases and the J gene lost 5 bases, with 18 bases spanning the gap. The CDR3 sequence: CASSTSGGVLTEAFF. CDR3 coding DNA: TGTGCCAGCAGTACCTCGGGGGGGGTTTTAACTGAAGCTTTCTTT. The entire variable domain, with the rest obtained from reference TRBV28 and TRBJ1-1, is as follows: DVKVTQSSRYLVKRTGEKVFLECVQDMDHENMFWYRQDPGLGLRLIYFSYDVKMKEKGDIPEGYSVSREKKERFSLILESASTNQTSMYLCASSTSGGVLTEAFFGQGTRLTVV.